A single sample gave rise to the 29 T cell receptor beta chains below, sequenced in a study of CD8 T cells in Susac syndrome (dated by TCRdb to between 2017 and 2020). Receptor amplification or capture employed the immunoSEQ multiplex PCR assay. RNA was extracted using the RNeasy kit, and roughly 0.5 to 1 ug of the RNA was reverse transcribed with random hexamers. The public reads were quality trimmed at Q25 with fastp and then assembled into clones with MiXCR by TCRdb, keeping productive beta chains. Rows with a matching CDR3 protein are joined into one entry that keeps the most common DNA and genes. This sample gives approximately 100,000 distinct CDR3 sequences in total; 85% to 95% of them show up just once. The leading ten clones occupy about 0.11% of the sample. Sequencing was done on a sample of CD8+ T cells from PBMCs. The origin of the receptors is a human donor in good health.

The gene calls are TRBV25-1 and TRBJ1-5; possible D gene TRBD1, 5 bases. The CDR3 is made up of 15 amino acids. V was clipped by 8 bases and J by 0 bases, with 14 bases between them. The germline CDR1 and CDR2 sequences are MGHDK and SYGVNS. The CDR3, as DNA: TGTGCCAGCGAGCCGGGGGAATATAGCAATCAGCCCCAGCATTTT. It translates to CASEPGEYSNQPQHF.

The CDR3 region is CASSLPAGVQETQYF. The CDR3 coding sequence is TGTGCCAGCAGTTTACCAGCGGGGGTCCAAGAGACCCAGTACTTC. This chain joins TRBV12-3 or TRBV12-4 and TRBJ2-5; 8 nucleotides agree with TRBD2. The CDR3 runs 15 residues. The V gene end was trimmed by 2 bases and the J gene end by 1 base; junction bases not matched to a gene: 3.

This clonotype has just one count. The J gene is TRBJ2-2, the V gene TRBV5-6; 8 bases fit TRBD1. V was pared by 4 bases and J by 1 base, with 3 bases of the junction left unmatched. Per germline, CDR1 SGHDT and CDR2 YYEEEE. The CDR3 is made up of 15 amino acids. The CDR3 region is CASSTGQGNTGELFF. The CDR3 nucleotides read TGTGCCAGCAGCACCGGACAGGGGAACACCGGGGAGCTGTTTTTT. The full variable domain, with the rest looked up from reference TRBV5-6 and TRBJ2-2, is DAGVTQSPTHLIKTRGQQVTLRCSPKSGHDTVSWYQQALGQGPQFIFQYYEEEERQRGNFPDRFSGHQFPNYSSELNVNALLLGDSALYLCASSTGQGNTGELFFGEGSRLTVL.

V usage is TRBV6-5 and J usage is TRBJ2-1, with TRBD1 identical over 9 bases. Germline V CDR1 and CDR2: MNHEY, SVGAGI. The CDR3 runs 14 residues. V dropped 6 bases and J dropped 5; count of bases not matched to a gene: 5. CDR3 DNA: TGTGCCAGCAGGCACAGGGGGCGCGACAATGAGCAGTTCTTC. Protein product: CASRHRGRDNEQFF.

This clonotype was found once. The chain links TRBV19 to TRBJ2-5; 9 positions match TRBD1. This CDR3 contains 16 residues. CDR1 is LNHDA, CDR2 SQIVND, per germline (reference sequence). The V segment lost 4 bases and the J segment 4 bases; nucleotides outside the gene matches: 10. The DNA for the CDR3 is TGTGCCAGTAGTACACCGGGACAGGGATGGGGAGAGACCCAGTACTTC. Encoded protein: CASSTPGQGWGETQYF.

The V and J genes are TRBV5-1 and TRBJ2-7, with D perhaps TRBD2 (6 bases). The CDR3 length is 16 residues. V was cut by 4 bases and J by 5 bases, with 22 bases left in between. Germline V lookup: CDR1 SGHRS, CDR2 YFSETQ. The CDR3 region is CASSRLGTGVGHEQYF. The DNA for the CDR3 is TGCGCCAGCAGCCGGCTGGGGACTGGGGTCGGTCACGAGCAGTACTTC.

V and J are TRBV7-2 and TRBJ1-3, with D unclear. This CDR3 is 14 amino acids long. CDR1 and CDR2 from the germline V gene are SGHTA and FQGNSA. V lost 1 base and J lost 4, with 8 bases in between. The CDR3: CASSLVGGGNTIYF. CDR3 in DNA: TGTGCCAGCAGCTTAGTGGGTGGCGGAAACACCATATATTTT. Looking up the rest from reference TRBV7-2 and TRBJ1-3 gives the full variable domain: GAGVSQSPSNKVTEKGKDVELRCDPISGHTALYWYRQSLGQGLEFLIYFQGNSAPDKSGLPSDRFSAERTGGSVSTLTIQRTQQEDSAVYLCASSLVGGGNTIYFGEGSWLTVV.

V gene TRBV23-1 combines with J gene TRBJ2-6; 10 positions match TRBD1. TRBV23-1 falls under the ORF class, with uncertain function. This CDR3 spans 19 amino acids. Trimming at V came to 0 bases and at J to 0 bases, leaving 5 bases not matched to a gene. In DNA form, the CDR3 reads TGCGCCAGCAGTCAATCTTCGTGGACAGGGGGCTCTGGGGCCAACGTCCTGACTTTC. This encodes CASSQSSWTGGSGANVLTF.

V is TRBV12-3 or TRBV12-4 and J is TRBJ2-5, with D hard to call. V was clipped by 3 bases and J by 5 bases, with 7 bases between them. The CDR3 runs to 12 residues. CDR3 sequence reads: CASSLATETQYF. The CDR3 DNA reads TGTGCCAGCAGTTTGGCCACCGAGACCCAGTACTTC.

This CDR3 reads CASSSSIFEQFF. The CDR3 DNA reads TGTGCCAGCAGCTCATCTATTTTTGAGCAGTTCTTC. The V call is TRBV14, the J call TRBJ2-1; D remains unclear. V was clipped by 5 bases and J by 9 bases, with 11 bases between them. This CDR3 has 12 residues. Germline values: CDR1 SGHDN, CDR2 FVKESK.

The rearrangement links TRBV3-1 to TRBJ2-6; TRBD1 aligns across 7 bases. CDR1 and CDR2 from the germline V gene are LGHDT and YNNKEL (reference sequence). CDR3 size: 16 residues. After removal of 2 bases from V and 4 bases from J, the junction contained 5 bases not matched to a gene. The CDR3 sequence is CASSQLTGFGANVLTF. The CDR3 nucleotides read TGTGCCAGCAGCCAACTGACAGGGTTCGGGGCCAACGTCCTGACTTTC.

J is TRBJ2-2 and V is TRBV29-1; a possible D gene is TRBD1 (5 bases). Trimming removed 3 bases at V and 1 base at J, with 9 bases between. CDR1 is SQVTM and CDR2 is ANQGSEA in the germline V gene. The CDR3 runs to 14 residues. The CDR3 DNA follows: TGCAGCGTTGAGCGACAGAAGAACACCGGGGAGCTGTTTTTT. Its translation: CSVERQKNTGELFF.

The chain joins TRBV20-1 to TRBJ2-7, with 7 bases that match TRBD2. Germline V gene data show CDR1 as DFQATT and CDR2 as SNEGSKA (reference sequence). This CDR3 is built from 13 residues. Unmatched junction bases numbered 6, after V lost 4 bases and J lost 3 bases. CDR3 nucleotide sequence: TGCAGTGCTATTCGTCCGGGGGGCTACGAGCAGTACTTC. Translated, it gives CSAIRPGGYEQYF.

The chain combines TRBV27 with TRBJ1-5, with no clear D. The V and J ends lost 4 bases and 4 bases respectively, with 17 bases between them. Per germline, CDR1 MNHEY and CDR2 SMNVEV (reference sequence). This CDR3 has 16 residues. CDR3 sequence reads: CASSSRLTGGNQPQHF. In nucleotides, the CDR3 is TGTGCCAGCAGTTCGCGTCTCACGGGCGGGAATCAGCCCCAGCATTTT.

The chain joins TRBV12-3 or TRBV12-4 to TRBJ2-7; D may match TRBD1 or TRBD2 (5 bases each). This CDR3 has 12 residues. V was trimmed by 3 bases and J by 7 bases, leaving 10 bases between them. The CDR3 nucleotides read TGTGCCAGCAGTTTTACAGGAGGAGAGCAGTACTTC. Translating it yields CASSFTGGEQYF.

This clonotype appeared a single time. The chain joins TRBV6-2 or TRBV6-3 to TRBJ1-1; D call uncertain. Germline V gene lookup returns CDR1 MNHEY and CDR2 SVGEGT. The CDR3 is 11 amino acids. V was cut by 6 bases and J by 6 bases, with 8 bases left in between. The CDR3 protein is CASSRRAEAFF. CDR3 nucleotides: TGTGCCAGCAGCCGAAGGGCTGAAGCTTTCTTT.

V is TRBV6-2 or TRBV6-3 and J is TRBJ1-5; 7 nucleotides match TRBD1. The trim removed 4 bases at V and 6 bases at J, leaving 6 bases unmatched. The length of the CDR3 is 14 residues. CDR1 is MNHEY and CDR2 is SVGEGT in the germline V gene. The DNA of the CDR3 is TGTGCCAGCAGTTCCACAGGGGCGGGTCAGCCCCAGCATTTT. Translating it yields CASSSTGAGQPQHF.

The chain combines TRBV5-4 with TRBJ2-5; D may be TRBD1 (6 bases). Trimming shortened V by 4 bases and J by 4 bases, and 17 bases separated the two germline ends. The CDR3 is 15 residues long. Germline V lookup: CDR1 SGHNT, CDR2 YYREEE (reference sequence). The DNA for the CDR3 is TGTGCCAGCAGCAAACCAGGGGTTTTCGGAGAGACCCAGTACTTC. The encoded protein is CASSKPGVFGETQYF.

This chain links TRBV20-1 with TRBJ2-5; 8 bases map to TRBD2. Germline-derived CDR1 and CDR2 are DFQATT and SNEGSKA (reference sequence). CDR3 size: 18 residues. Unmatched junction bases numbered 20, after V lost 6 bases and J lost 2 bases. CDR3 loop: CSAHDHGVAGYLQETQYF. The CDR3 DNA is TGCAGTGCCCACGACCACGGGGTAGCGGGGTACCTACAAGAGACCCAGTACTTC.

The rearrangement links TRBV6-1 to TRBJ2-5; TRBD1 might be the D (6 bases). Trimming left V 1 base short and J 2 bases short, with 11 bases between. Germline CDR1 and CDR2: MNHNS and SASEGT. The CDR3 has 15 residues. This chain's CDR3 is CASSEGTVKQETQYF. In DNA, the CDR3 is TGTGCCAGCAGTGAAGGGACAGTTAAGCAAGAGACCCAGTACTTC.

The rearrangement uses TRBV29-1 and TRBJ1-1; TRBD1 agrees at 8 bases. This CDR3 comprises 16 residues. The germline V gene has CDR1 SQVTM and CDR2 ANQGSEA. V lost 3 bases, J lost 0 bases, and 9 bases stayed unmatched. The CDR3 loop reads CSVDIAAGGMNTEAFF. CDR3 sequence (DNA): TGCAGCGTTGACATTGCGGCAGGGGGCATGAACACTGAAGCTTTCTTT.

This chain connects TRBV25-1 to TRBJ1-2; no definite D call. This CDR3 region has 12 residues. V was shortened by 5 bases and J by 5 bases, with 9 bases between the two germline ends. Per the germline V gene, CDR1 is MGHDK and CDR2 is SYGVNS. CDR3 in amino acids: CASSTPGYGYTF. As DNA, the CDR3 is TGTGCCAGCAGTACTCCTGGGTATGGCTACACCTTC.

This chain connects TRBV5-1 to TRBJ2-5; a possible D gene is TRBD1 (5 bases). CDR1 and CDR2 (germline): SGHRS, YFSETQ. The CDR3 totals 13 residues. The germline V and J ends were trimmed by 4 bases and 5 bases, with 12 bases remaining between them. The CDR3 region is CASSAQGRETQYF. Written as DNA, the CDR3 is TGCGCCAGCAGCGCGCAGGGCCGGGAGACCCAGTACTTC.

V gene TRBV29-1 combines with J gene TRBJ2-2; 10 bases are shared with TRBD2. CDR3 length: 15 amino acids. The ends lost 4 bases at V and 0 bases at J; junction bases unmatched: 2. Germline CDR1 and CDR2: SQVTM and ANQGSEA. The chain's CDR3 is CSVGTSGANTGELFF. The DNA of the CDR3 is TGCAGCGTTGGGACTAGCGGTGCGAACACCGGGGAGCTGTTTTTT.

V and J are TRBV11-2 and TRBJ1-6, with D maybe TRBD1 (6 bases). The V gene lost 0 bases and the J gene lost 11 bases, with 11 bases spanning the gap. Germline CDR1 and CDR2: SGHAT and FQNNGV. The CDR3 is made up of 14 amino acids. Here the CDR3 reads CASSLDRGDPPLHF. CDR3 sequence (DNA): TGTGCCAGCAGCTTAGACAGGGGAGACCCACCCCTCCACTTT.

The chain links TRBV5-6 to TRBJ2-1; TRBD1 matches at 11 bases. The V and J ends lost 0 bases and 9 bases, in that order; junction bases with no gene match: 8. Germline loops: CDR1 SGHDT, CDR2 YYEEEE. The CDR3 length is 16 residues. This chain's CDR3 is CASSLGGTGGGSEQFF. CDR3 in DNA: TGTGCCAGCAGCTTGGGGGGGACAGGGGGTGGCTCTGAGCAGTTCTTC.

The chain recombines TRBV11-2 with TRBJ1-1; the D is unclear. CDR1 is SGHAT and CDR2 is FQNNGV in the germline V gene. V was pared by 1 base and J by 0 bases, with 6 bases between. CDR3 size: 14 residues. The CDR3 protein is CASSLARLNTEAFF. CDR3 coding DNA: TGTGCCAGCAGCTTAGCTCGGCTGAACACTGAAGCTTTCTTT.

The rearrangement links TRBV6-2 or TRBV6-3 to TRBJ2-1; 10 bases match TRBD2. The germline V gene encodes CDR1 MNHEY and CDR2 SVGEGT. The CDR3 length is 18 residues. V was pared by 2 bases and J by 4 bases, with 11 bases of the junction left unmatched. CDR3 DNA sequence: TGTGCCAGCAGTTACAACGTAATAGCGGGAGGAGAGTACAATGAGCAGTTCTTC. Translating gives CASSYNVIAGGEYNEQFF.

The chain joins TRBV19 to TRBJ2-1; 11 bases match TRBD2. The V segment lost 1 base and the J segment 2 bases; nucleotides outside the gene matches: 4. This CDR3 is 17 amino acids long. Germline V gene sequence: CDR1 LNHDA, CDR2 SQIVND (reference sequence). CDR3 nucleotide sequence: TGTGCCAGTAGTATAGGCCTAGCGGGAGGCACCTACAATGAGCAGTTCTTC. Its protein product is CASSIGLAGGTYNEQFF. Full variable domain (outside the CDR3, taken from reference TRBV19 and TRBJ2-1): DGGITQSPKYLFRKEGQNVTLSCEQNLNHDAMYWYRQDPGQGLRLIYYSQIVNDFQKGDIAEGYSVSREKKESFPLTVTSAQKNPTAFYLCASSIGLAGGTYNEQFFGPGTRLTVL.